What follows are 22 T cell receptor beta chains derived from one specimen sequenced in a study of T cell changes during pregnancy in multiple sclerosis. Clones were read by immunoSEQ multiplex PCR, and TCRdb kept only the in-frame ones, dropping some. The sample yields roughly 40,000 clones, around 90% seen once. The input for sequencing was CD4+ T cells from peripheral blood mononuclear cells, taken after pregnancy. Source of these receptors: a female donor in good health, enrolled as a control in a pregnancy study.

V usage is TRBV5-6 and J usage is TRBJ2-7; TRBD1 matches at 7 bases. V shed 0 bases and J 3 bases; nucleotides not matched to a gene: 3. This CDR3 spans 14 amino acids. Germline V gene lookup returns CDR1 SGHDT and CDR2 YYEEEE. The CDR3 nucleotides are TGTGCCAGCAGCTTGGGACAGGGTATCTACGAGCAGTACTTC. Its protein product is CASSLGQGIYEQYF.

The rearrangement links TRBV5-8 to TRBJ2-1; 9 bases map to TRBD1. The CDR3 loop spans 15 amino acids. With V trimmed by 6 bases and J by 3 bases, 7 bases remained unmatched. Germline CDR1 SGHTS, CDR2 YDEGEE. Written as DNA, the CDR3 is TGTGCCAGCACCACTCGACAGGGGGTCTACAATGAGCAGTTCTTC. Translated: CASTTRQGVYNEQFF.

The chain couples TRBV11-2 to TRBJ2-1, with 11 bases identical to TRBD1. Germline V gives CDR1 SGHAT, CDR2 FQNNGV. The CDR3 contains 15 residues. V shed 5 bases, J shed 5 bases, and the junction held 5 bases outside the gene matches. CDR3 loop: CASSTRDRGDNEQFF. The CDR3 DNA follows: TGTGCCAGCAGCACCCGGGACAGGGGGGACAATGAGCAGTTCTTC.

The V gene is TRBV4-1, the J gene TRBJ2-7, with D tentatively TRBD2 (5 bases). The germline CDR1 and CDR2 sequences are MGHRA and YSYEKL. The V gene lost 1 base and the J gene lost 3 bases, with 16 bases spanning the gap. This CDR3 is built from 16 residues. The CDR3 is CASSQVNTDSNYEQYF. The CDR3 nucleotides are TGCGCCAGCAGCCAAGTGAACACGGACTCGAACTACGAGCAGTACTTC.

This clone was observed once. The CDR3 bases are TGTGCCAGCACTACCCTGTTAGCGGGCCCCTACAATGAGCAGTTCTTC. Translating gives CASTTLLAGPYNEQFF. This chain links TRBV27 with TRBJ2-1; TRBD2 matches at 7 bases. The CDR3 sequence is 16 residues long. Germline V gene sequence: CDR1 MNHEY, CDR2 SMNVEV (reference sequence). V gave up 7 bases and J gave up 2 bases; unmatched junction bases: 11.

J is TRBJ1-2 and V is TRBV9, with unresolved D. This CDR3 comprises 17 residues. Deletions cut 3 bases from V and 2 bases from J, with 20 bases between. The germline V gene encodes CDR1 SGDLS and CDR2 YYNGEE. CDR3 sequence: CASSALPSITANYGYTF. CDR3 nucleotides: TGTGCCAGCAGCGCCCTCCCTTCTATTACAGCAAACTATGGCTACACCTTC.

The chain carries TRBV6-5 and TRBJ2-7; 8 bases are shared with TRBD1. The germline gives CDR1 MNHEY, CDR2 SVGAGI. This CDR3 has 15 amino acids. V trimming: 4 bases; J trimming: 6 bases; junction bases outside the gene matches: 11. The DNA of the CDR3 is TGTGCCAGCAGTTCCCTTGATTGGACAGGGATCGAGCAGTACTTC. Its translation: CASSSLDWTGIEQYF.

V gene TRBV6-1 combines with J gene TRBJ2-7; TRBD1 might be the D (6 bases). Trimming pared 8 bases from V and 5 bases from J, leaving 16 bases between. The CDR3 is 13 amino acids. Germline CDR1 is MNHNS and CDR2 is SASEGT. In nucleotides, the CDR3 is TGTGCCAGCCAGGCCGGGACAATCAACGAGCAGTACTTC. This codes for CASQAGTINEQYF.

This chain joins TRBV4-2 and TRBJ1-1, with a tentative D call TRBD1 (5 bases). The germline gives CDR1 LGHNA, CDR2 YNFKEQ. The ends were cut back, 4 bases at V and 0 bases at J, with 9 bases in the middle. There are 14 residues in the CDR3. DNA for the CDR3: TGTGCCAGCAGCCGCGACAGCATGAACACTGAAGCTTTCTTT. Amino acid sequence: CASSRDSMNTEAFF.

The chain recombines TRBV7-9 with TRBJ2-1, with D possibly TRBD2 on 5 matching bases. The CDR3 is made up of 16 amino acids. V was trimmed by 5 bases and J by 5 bases, leaving 19 bases between them. The germline V gene encodes CDR1 SEHNR and CDR2 FQNEAQ (reference sequence). DNA of the CDR3: TGTGCCAGCAGCCCCCGGTCCTTGGGAGCAGACAATGAGCAGTTCTTC. Translated, it gives CASSPRSLGADNEQFF.

V is TRBV18 and J is TRBJ1-4; tentative D call: TRBD1 (6 bases). The V end lost 2 bases, the J end lost 5 bases, and 12 bases lay between the germline ends. From germline, CDR1 is KGHSH and CDR2 LQKENI. The CDR3 is 15 residues long. This CDR3 reads CASSPRTVPNEKLFF. The CDR3 bases are TGTGCCAGCTCACCAAGGACAGTACCAAATGAAAAACTGTTTTTT.

The chain links TRBV28 to TRBJ1-1; D remains unclear. Trimming removed 3 bases at V and 0 bases at J, with 2 bases between. Germline V lookup: CDR1 MDHEN, CDR2 SYDVKM. This CDR3 spans 12 amino acids. The CDR3 spells CASSFMNTEAFF. The DNA of the CDR3 is TGTGCCAGCAGTTTCATGAACACTGAAGCTTTCTTT.

The chain uses TRBV5-4 and TRBJ2-3; possibly TRBD1 for D (6 bases). CDR1 is SGHNT, CDR2 YYREEE, per germline (reference sequence). The V gene lost 4 bases and the J gene lost 0 bases, with 15 bases spanning the gap. The CDR3 sequence is 16 residues long. This chain's CDR3 is CASSLQDSSSTDTQYF. DNA of the CDR3: TGTGCCAGCAGCCTCCAGGACAGTTCTAGCACAGATACGCAGTATTTT.

This chain joins TRBV5-1 and TRBJ1-2; weak D call: TRBD1 (6 bases). Trimming pared 4 bases from V and 2 bases from J, leaving 15 bases between. The CDR3 is 15 residues long. Germline V CDR1 and CDR2: SGHRS, YFSETQ. The CDR3 reads CASSLSTTGNYGYTF. The CDR3 DNA sequence: TGCGCCAGCAGCCTGTCTACCACAGGGAACTATGGCTACACCTTC.

The V gene is TRBV5-1, the J gene TRBJ1-1; 7 nucleotides align to TRBD1. Per the germline V gene, CDR1 is SGHRS and CDR2 is YFSETQ. V was clipped by 4 bases and J by 6 bases; unmatched bases: 6. The CDR3 length is 13 residues. Written as DNA, the CDR3 is TGCGCCAGCAGCGTAGGGACAGAGCCTGAAGCTTTCTTT. Translating gives CASSVGTEPEAFF.

The chain has TRBV18 and TRBJ2-5, with 7 bases that match TRBD2. CDR1 and CDR2 (germline): KGHSH, LQKENI. The CDR3 covers 15 residues. Trimming cost V 3 bases and J 5 bases; bases outside gene matches: 9. CDR3 bases: TGTGCCAGCTCACCCCCCGGACTAGTGGGGGAGACCCAGTACTTC. It codes for CASSPPGLVGETQYF. The whole variable domain, remainder taken from reference TRBV18 and TRBJ2-5, is NAGVMQNPRHLVRRRGQEARLRCSPMKGHSHVYWYRQLPEEGLKFMVYLQKENIIDESGMPKERFSAEFPKEGPSILRIQQVVRGDSAAYFCASSPPGLVGETQYFGPGTRLLVL.

V usage is TRBV18 and J usage is TRBJ1-3, with D possibly TRBD1 on 6 matching bases. The germline V gene has CDR1 KGHSH and CDR2 LQKENI. The V and J ends lost 4 bases and 3 bases respectively, with 13 bases between them. The CDR3 consists of 15 residues. The CDR3 spells CASSQSQGRGNTIYF. CDR3 coding DNA: TGTGCCAGCTCACAATCACAGGGTCGTGGAAACACCATATATTTT.

The V and J genes are TRBV27 and TRBJ2-7, with 8 nucleotides matching TRBD2. This CDR3 has 16 residues. V shed 4 bases and J 1 base; nucleotides not matched to a gene: 9. Germline CDR1 reads MNHEY; CDR2 reads SMNVEV (reference sequence). This CDR3 reads CASSSSSGRTSYEQYF. CDR3 bases: TGTGCCAGCAGTTCCTCTAGCGGGCGGACTTCCTACGAGCAGTACTTC.

V and J are TRBV28 and TRBJ2-2, with D tentatively TRBD2 (5 bases). Trimming removed 3 bases at V and 1 base at J, with 12 bases between. Looked up from germline, CDR1 is MDHEN and CDR2 is SYDVKM. This CDR3 has 16 residues. Here the CDR3 DNA reads TGTGCCAGCAGTTTCCCAGGACTGGAGAACACCGGGGAGCTGTTTTTT. Translation gives CASSFPGLENTGELFF. The full variable domain, completed using reference TRBV28 and TRBJ2-2, is DVKVTQSSRYLVKRTGEKVFLECVQDMDHENMFWYRQDPGLGLRLIYFSYDVKMKEKGDIPEGYSVSREKKERFSLILESASTNQTSMYLCASSFPGLENTGELFFGEGSRLTVL.

This clone turned up a few times. This chain joins TRBV7-9 and TRBJ2-7; the match to TRBD1 covers 8 bases. Per germline, CDR1 SEHNR and CDR2 FQNEAQ (reference sequence). There are 14 residues in the CDR3. The V segment lost 5 bases and the J segment 5 bases; nucleotides outside the gene matches: 8. CDR3: CASSPRTGSNEQYF. The CDR3 nucleotides are TGTGCCAGCAGCCCCCGGACAGGGAGTAACGAGCAGTACTTC. Full variable domain (missing parts from reference TRBV7-9 and TRBJ2-7): DTGVSQNPRHKITKRGQNVTFRCDPISEHNRLYWYRQTLGQGPEFLTYFQNEAQLEKSRLLSDRFSAERPKGSFSTLEIQRTEQGDSAMYLCASSPRTGSNEQYFGPGTRLTVT.

V usage is TRBV28 and J usage is TRBJ2-7; D is possibly TRBD2 (7 bases). The germline CDR1 and CDR2 sequences are MDHEN and SYDVKM. V was clipped by 8 bases and J by 0 bases, with 14 bases between them. The CDR3 has 14 residues. The CDR3 bases are TGTGCCAGCTGGAATCGGGGGGCCTCCTACGAGCAGTACTTC. Residues: CASWNRGASYEQYF.

The J gene is TRBJ2-2, the V gene TRBV6-6, with TRBD2 identical over 8 bases. This CDR3 comprises 16 residues. V lost 2 bases, J lost 6 bases, and 8 bases stayed unmatched. Germline V gives CDR1 MNHNY, CDR2 SVGAGI (reference sequence). The CDR3 loop reads CASSYRPGGSAGELFF. In DNA form, the CDR3 reads TGTGCCAGCAGTTACCGGCCGGGAGGGTCGGCCGGGGAGCTGTTTTTT.